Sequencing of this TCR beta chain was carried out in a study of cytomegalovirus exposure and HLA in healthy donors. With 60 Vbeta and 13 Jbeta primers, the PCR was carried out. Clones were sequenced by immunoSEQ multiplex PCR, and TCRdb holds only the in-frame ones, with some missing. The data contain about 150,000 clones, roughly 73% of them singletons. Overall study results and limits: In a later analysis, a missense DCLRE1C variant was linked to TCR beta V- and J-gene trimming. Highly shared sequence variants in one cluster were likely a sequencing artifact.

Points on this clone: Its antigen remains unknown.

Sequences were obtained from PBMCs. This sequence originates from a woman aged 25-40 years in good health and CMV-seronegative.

The CDR3 protein is CASSLVEHATNEKLFF. The CDR3 bases are TGTGCCAGCAGTTTGGTAGAGCATGCAACTAATGAAAAACTGTTTTTT. The chain joins TRBV28 to TRBJ1-4; no clear D gene. In germline, CDR1 is MDHEN, CDR2 SYDVKM. The CDR3 covers 16 residues. The ends were cut back, 3 bases at V and 0 bases at J, with 11 bases in the middle.